This T cell receptor beta chain was profiled in a study of Graves' ophthalmopathy and Graves' hyperthyroidism. In this sample, this clonotype turned up a few times. V was cut by 0 bases and J by 2 bases, with 21 bases left in between. Germline CDR1 reads SGHRS; CDR2 reads YFSETQ. CDR3 length: 18 amino acids. Scientists amplified the TCR beta CDR3 regions from RNA transcripts. HTBI-primed RT-PCR formed the first round, and a multiplex PCR formed the second. A single record per CDR3 protein comes from TCRdb applying MiXCR to the multiplex PCR reads. The sample contains about 16,000 distinct CDR3 sequences, 46% of which appear only once.

The sample taken for sequencing was peripheral blood. The V and J genes are TRBV5-1 and TRBJ2-7; perhaps D is TRBD1 or TRBD2 (5 bases each). The sequence derives from a woman in her thirties or forties with stable Graves' hyperthyroidism. The CDR3 reads CASSLDSIGGTQTYEQYF. The CDR3 DNA reads TGCGCCAGCAGCTTGGACTCCATTGGTGGGACGCAAACCTACGAGCAGTACTTC.